This TCR beta chain appears in the sequencing data of a study of regulatory and conventional T cells in RAG deficiency. General study points: Patient subsets had shorter CDR3s; Omenn Treg-Tconv overlap exceeded 85%. Compared with controls, unique Treg TCR beta sequences dropped about 100-fold in Omenn syndrome and CID/AS.

Sequenced by immunoSEQ multiplex PCR; TCRdb stores in-frame clones only, minus some. The repertoire holds tens of thousands of clones, just over 90% seen once, with 0.82% in the top ten. This clone has just one count. As yet, its antigen is unknown. The V end lost 0 bases, the J end lost 4 bases, and 12 bases lay between the germline ends. Germline V gives CDR1 GTSNPN, CDR2 SVGIG (reference sequence). The CDR3 contains 14 residues. Regulatory T cells were sorted from blood as CD4+ CD25-high CD127-low cells. This sample also belongs to another study, concerning regulatory T cells. From that study: Primers: 52 TRBV forward and 13 TRBJ reverse.

The source material was Tregs sorted from blood. This chain connects TRBV30 to TRBJ1-2, with D unclear. The receptor comes from a human donor in good health. The CDR3: CAWSVRGTPYGYTF. Here the CDR3 DNA reads TGTGCCTGGAGTGTACGTGGCACCCCCTATGGCTACACCTTC.